This TCR beta chain was identified during a study of blood T cell repertoires in COVID-19. This clone was seen only a few times. TCRdb's copy holds only in-frame clones and misses some; the assay was immunoSEQ multiplex PCR. The sample has about 180,000 clones, approximately 80% seen once. The CDR3 contains 12 residues. Germline loops: CDR1 SGDLS, CDR2 YYNGEE. V lost 3 bases and J lost 4, with 7 bases in between. The sequenced material came from PBMCs or T cells enriched from blood (not recorded which). The genes are TRBV9 and TRBJ1-2, with no clear D. This TCR was recovered from a man in his sixties who had been exposed to COVID-19. CDR3 sequence (DNA): TGTGCCAGCAGCGCCACAGTCTATGGCTACACCTTC. Amino acids: CASSATVYGYTF.